These 16 T cell receptor beta chains were all obtained from the same sample, sequenced in a study of CD8 T cells in ankylosing spondylitis. One entry per CDR3 protein, called by TCRdb with MiXCR from the 5' RACE reads. Seen here are about 100,000 distinct CDR3 sequences, 8.8% observed once, and the top ten hold 4% to 5.5%. Input material: blood, either unsorted or a sorted T cell fraction (not recorded which). These receptors were taken from a male donor with ankylosing spondylitis or in good health (not recorded which).

The rearrangement uses TRBV7-2 and TRBJ2-5; possibly TRBD2 for D (6 bases). The CDR3 is 14 residues long. Trimming left V 1 base short and J 4 bases short, with 10 bases between. The germline CDR1 and CDR2 sequences are SGHTA and FQGNSA. The CDR3 region is CASSLGRGGETQYF. CDR3 DNA: TGTGCCAGCAGCTTAGGGAGGGGAGGAGAGACCCAGTACTTC.

This clonotype was detected ten times or more. The rearrangement links TRBV9 to TRBJ1-1, with 9 bases that match TRBD1. Trimming cost V 3 bases and J 1 base; bases outside gene matches: 4. Germline V gene data show CDR1 as SGDLS and CDR2 as YYNGEE. There are 15 residues in the CDR3. The CDR3 here is CASSGLTGGNTEAFF. DNA for the CDR3: TGTGCCAGCAGCGGGCTGACAGGGGGGAACACTGAAGCTTTCTTT.

The sample holds many counts of this clonotype. In DNA form, the CDR3 reads TGCGCCAGCAGCTTGGGGCTAGCGCCCACCCCCTACAATGAGCAGTTCTTC. Translating gives CASSLGLAPTPYNEQFF. This sequence joins TRBV5-1 and TRBJ2-1, with D perhaps TRBD2 (6 bases). Trimming left V 0 bases short and J 2 bases short, with 15 bases between. The CDR3 covers 17 residues. The V gene's germline CDR1 is SGHRS and CDR2 YFSETQ.

This clonotype was seen at least ten times. The chain has TRBV2 and TRBJ2-7, with D perhaps TRBD2 (5 bases). Germline V gives CDR1 SNHLY, CDR2 FYNNEI. This CDR3 is built from 12 residues. CDR3 sequence reads: CAGGENSQEQYF. In DNA, the CDR3 is TGTGCAGGAGGTGAAAATTCCCAGGAGCAGTACTTC.

This clonotype has a count of ten or more. The chain uses TRBV20-1 and TRBJ2-1; a weak D match, TRBD1 (6 bases). Germline CDR1 is DFQATT and CDR2 is SNEGSKA (reference sequence). The CDR3 is made up of 16 amino acids. The V end lost 2 bases, the J end lost 1 base, and 15 bases lay between the germline ends. The CDR3 sequence: CSARPLDRRSYNEQFF. The CDR3 DNA is TGCAGTGCTAGACCGTTAGACAGGAGATCCTACAATGAGCAGTTCTTC.

The chain links TRBV7-9 to TRBJ2-7; the match to TRBD1 covers 9 bases. Looked up from germline, CDR1 is SEHNR and CDR2 is FQNEAQ (reference sequence). V dropped 5 bases and J dropped 5; count of bases not matched to a gene: 7. The CDR3 is 14 residues long. This chain's CDR3 is CASSHRDRVDEQYF. The DNA for the CDR3 is TGTGCCAGCAGCCACCGGGACAGGGTGGACGAGCAGTACTTC.

This clonotype has just a few counts. The rearrangement uses TRBV20-1 and TRBJ2-2; 10 bases map to TRBD1. The germline CDR1 and CDR2 sequences are DFQATT and SNEGSKA (reference sequence). The CDR3 runs to 15 residues. V dropped 5 bases and J dropped 4; count of bases not matched to a gene: 7. This chain's CDR3 is CSARTGGRVTGELFF. The CDR3 DNA is TGCAGTGCTCGGACAGGGGGTAGGGTCACCGGGGAGCTGTTTTTT.

This clonotype was recorded many times. The chain couples TRBV5-1 to TRBJ2-5; TRBD2 matches at 8 bases. The CDR3 has 15 residues. J lost 5 bases, V lost 4 bases, and 10 bases had no gene match. Germline values: CDR1 SGHRS, CDR2 YFSETQ. CDR3 residues: CASSPLATGGETQYF. DNA of the CDR3: TGCGCCAGCAGCCCCCTGGCTACGGGGGGGGAGACCCAGTACTTC.

This clonotype was counted ten times or more. The CDR3 DNA reads TGTGCCAGCAGTTTGGGCGTCTCTGGGGCCAACGTCCTGACTTTC. It translates to CASSLGVSGANVLTF. V is TRBV12-3 or TRBV12-4 and J is TRBJ2-6; D call uncertain. V lost 3 bases and J lost 0, with 6 bases in between. This CDR3 region has 15 residues.

This clonotype was seen many times. J is TRBJ2-1 and V is TRBV7-2; D is undetermined. The germline V gene encodes CDR1 SGHTA and CDR2 FQGNSA. Trimming removed 0 bases at V and 0 bases at J, with 6 bases between. The CDR3 has 15 amino acids. The CDR3 spells CASSLAPSSYNEQFF. DNA of the CDR3: TGTGCCAGCAGCTTAGCGCCGAGCTCCTACAATGAGCAGTTCTTC.

This clonotype has ten or more counts. The rearrangement links TRBV2 to TRBJ2-2; 7 positions agree with TRBD1. The CDR3 runs 15 residues. The J segment lost 4 bases and the V segment lost 6 bases, leaving 8 bases of the junction unmatched. Germline V gene sequence: CDR1 SNHLY, CDR2 FYNNEI. CDR3 coding DNA: TGTGCCAGCAGAGCCACCGGGACAGTCACCGGGGAGCTGTTTTTT. Protein sequence: CASRATGTVTGELFF.

This clonotype was detected ten times or more. V is TRBV19 and J is TRBJ1-2; 10 bases are a match to TRBD1. The germline CDR1 and CDR2 sequences are LNHDA and SQIVND (reference sequence). The CDR3 extends over 14 amino acids. V lost 4 bases to trimming and J lost 5 bases; unmatched junction nucleotides: 4. The CDR3 region has the DNA TGTGCCAGTAGTACCGGGACAGGGGTATATGGCTACACCTTC. Translating it yields CASSTGTGVYGYTF.

This clonotype was counted many times. V gene TRBV20-1 combines with J gene TRBJ2-2; TRBD2 might be the D (6 bases). Germline values: CDR1 DFQATT, CDR2 SNEGSKA (reference sequence). This CDR3 region has 15 residues. Trimming cost V 6 bases and J 4 bases, with 18 bases left between them. The CDR3 sequence: CSAPGQWDSTGELFF. The CDR3 coding sequence is TGCAGTGCCCCCGGGCAGTGGGACTCCACCGGGGAGCTGTTTTTT.

This clonotype showed up many times. The chain carries TRBV6-1 and TRBJ2-2; a weak D match, TRBD1 (5 bases). V was shortened by 8 bases and J by 1 base, with 14 bases between the two germline ends. The V gene's germline CDR1 is MNHNS and CDR2 SASEGT. The length of the CDR3 is 15 residues. CDR3 DNA sequence: TGTGCCAGCCCATCTCCCACAGGGAACACCGGGGAGCTGTTTTTT. This gives the protein CASPSPTGNTGELFF.

This clonotype was counted many times. The V call is TRBV4-2, the J call TRBJ2-1; no reliable D call. From germline, CDR1 is LGHNA and CDR2 YNFKEQ. V lost 0 bases and J lost 4, with 16 bases in between. CDR3 length: 17 amino acids. This CDR3 is CASSQDPSAEPYNEQFF. CDR3 bases: TGTGCCAGCAGCCAAGACCCCAGTGCGGAGCCATACAATGAGCAGTTCTTC.

This clonotype showed up just a few times. The chain employs TRBV18 and TRBJ2-5; tentatively, D is TRBD1 (6 bases). The CDR3 runs 14 residues. V dropped 3 bases and J dropped 4 bases, with 12 bases sitting between them. CDR1 is KGHSH, CDR2 LQKENI, per germline. The CDR3 coding sequence is TGTGCCAGCTCACCCGATACAGGGATAGAGACCCAGTACTTC. This encodes CASSPDTGIETQYF.